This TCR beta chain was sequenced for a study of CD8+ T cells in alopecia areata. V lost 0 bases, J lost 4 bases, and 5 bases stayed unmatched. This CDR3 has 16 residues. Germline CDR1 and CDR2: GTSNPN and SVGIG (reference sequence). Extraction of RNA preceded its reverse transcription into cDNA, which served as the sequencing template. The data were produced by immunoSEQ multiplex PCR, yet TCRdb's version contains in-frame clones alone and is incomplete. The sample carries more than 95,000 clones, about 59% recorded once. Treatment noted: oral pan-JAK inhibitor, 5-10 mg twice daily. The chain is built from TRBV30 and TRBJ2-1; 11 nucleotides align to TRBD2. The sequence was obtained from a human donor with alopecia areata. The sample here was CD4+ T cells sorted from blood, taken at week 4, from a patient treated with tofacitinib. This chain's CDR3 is CAWSVLTSGGYNEQFF. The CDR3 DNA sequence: TGTGCCTGGAGTGTACTCACTAGCGGGGGTTACAATGAGCAGTTCTTC.